Detailed here is one T cell receptor (beta chain). As yet, its antigen is unknown. One base separates it from a far larger clone, so it is likely a read error. The data belong to a study of regulatory T cells in long-lasting Graves disease. For the study at large: Patients newly diagnosed with Graves' had been on antithyroid drugs for under 3 months. Points from the study as a whole: In persistent patients, shared public clonotypes (approximately 3,000) outnumbered those in new patients (approximately 940).

CDR3 size: 13 residues. To make TCR beta libraries, researchers used iRepertoire HTBI primers and Arm-PCR of CDR3 regions. TCRdb analysed the multiplex PCR reads with MiXCR anew, one entry per CDR3 protein. The sample includes hundreds of thousands of distinct CDR3 sequences, under 20% seen only once; the top ten take roughly 18%. Stated time point: newly diagnosed GD, antithyroid drugs for less than 3 months. Researchers made the TCR library from RNA that was extracted from PBMCs. This same sample was also taken into another study, of T cells in Graves' hyperthyroidism and ophthalmopathy. That paper adds: The authors deemed Graves' hyperthyroidism stable absent ophthalmopathy progression within 18 months. The HTBI primer set drove a first-round RT-PCR of the TCR CDR3.

The TCR sequence derives from a woman in her 30s with Graves disease. This rearrangement joins TRBV12-3 or TRBV12-4 to TRBJ1-1; D remains unclear. The sequenced sample was peripheral blood mononuclear cells (PBMCs), obtained at new diagnosis, from a patient treated with antithyroid drugs. CDR3 in DNA: TGTGCCACCCGGACGGAACCGAACACTGAAGCTCTCTTT. This translates into CATRTEPNTEALF.